This TCR beta chain was sequenced in a study of PD-1 and CTLA-4 blockade in melanoma. Sequencing was performed with immunoSEQ multiplex PCR; in TCRdb, only in-frame clones are kept and a portion is missing. Among about 32,000 clones listed, 88% were seen once. Germline-derived CDR1 and CDR2 are SGDLS and YYNGEE. The CDR3 consists of 11 residues. V was shortened by 3 bases and J by 6 bases, with 6 bases between the two germline ends. The receptor was isolated from a human donor with melanoma. The sequencing here drew on CD8+ T cells from peripheral blood, taken from a patient given anti-PD-1 treatment. The chain couples TRBV9 to TRBJ1-2; no firm D call. CDR3 DNA: TGTGCCAGCAGCGACAGAGATGGCTACACCTTC. Translating gives CASSDRDGYTF.